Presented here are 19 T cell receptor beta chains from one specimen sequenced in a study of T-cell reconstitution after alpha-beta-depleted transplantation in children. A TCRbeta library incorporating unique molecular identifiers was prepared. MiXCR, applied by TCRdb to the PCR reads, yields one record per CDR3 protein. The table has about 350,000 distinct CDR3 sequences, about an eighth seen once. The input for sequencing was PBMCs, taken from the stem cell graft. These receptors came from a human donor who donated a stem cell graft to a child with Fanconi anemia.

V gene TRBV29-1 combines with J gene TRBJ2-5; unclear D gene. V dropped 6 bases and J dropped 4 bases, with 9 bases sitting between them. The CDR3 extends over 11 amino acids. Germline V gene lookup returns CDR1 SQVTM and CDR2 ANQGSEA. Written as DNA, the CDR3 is TGCAGCGTATCCCAAGGAGAGACCCAGTACTTC. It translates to CSVSQGETQYF.

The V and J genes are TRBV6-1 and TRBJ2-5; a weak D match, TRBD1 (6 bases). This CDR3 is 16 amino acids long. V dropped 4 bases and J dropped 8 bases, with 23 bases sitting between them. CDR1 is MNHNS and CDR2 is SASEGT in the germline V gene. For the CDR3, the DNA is TGTGCCAGCAGTGCTAACAGGGACCCCAGGCGTAGAACCCAGTACTTC. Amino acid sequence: CASSANRDPRRRTQYF.

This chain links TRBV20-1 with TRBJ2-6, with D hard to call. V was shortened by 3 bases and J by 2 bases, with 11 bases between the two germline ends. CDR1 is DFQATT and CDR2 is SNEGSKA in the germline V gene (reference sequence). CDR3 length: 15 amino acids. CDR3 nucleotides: TGCAGTGCTAGTGTAAGATTAGCTGGGGCCAACGTCCTGACTTTC. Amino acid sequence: CSASVRLAGANVLTF.

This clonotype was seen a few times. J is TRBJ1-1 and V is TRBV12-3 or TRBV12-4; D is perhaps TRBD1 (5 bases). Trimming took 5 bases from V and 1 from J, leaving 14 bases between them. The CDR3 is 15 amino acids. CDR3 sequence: CASSPLLGGNTEAFF. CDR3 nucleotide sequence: TGTGCCAGCAGTCCCCTTCTTGGGGGGAACACTGAAGCTTTCTTT.

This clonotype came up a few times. As DNA, the CDR3 is TGTGCCACAAATGGGGCAGGGAATGAAAAACTGTTTTTT. It specifies CATNGAGNEKLFF. The rearrangement joins TRBV19 to TRBJ1-4; TRBD1 might be the D (5 bases). Germline loops: CDR1 LNHDA, CDR2 SQIVND (reference sequence). Trimming stripped 10 bases from V and 5 bases from J, with 14 bases between. This CDR3 is built from 13 residues.

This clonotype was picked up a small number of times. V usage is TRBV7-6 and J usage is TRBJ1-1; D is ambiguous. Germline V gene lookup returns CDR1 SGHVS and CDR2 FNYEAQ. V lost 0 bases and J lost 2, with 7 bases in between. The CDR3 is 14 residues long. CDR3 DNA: TGTGCCAGCAGCTTAGCGCTAAGTAACACTGAAGCTTTCTTT. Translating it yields CASSLALSNTEAFF.

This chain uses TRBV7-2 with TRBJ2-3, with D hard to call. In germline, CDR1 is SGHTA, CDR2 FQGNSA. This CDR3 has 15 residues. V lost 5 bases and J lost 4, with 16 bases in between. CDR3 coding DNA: TGTGCCAGCAGCCCTCAAAACAGTGACCCAGATACGCAGTATTTT. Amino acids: CASSPQNSDPDTQYF.

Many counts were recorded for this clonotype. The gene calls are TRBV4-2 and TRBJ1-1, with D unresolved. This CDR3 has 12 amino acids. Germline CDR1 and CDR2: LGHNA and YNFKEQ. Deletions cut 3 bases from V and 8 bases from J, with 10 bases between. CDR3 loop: CASSHDATEAFF. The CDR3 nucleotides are TGTGCCAGCAGCCACGACGCGACAGAAGCTTTCTTT.

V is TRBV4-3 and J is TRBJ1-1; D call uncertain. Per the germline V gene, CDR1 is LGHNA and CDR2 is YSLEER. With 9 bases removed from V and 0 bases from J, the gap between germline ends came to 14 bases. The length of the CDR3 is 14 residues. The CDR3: CASSALGLNTEAFF. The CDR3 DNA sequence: TGCGCCAGTTCGGCCCTCGGATTGAACACTGAAGCTTTCTTT.

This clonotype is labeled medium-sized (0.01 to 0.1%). Here the CDR3 reads CASSFSGYTDTQYF. The CDR3 bases are TGTGCCAGCAGCTTCTCCGGATACACAGATACGCAGTATTTT. The gene calls are TRBV5-6 and TRBJ2-3; no clear D gene. V lost 2 bases and J lost 2, with 9 bases in between. CDR3 length equals 14 residues. Germline-derived CDR1 and CDR2 are SGHDT and YYEEEE.

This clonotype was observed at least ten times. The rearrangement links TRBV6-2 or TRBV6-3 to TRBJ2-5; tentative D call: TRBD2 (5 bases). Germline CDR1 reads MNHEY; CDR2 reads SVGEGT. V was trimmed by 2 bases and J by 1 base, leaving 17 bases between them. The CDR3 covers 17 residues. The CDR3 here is CASSYPQYGDTQETQYF. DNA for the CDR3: TGTGCCAGCAGTTACCCTCAGTACGGGGATACCCAAGAGACCCAGTACTTC.

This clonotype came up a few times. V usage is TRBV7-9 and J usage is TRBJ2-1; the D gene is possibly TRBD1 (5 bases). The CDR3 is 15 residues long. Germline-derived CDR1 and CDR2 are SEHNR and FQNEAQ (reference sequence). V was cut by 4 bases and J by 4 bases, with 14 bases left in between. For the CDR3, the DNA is TGTGCCAGCAGCTCCGACAGAATCCGATACAATGAGCAGTTCTTC. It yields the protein CASSSDRIRYNEQFF.

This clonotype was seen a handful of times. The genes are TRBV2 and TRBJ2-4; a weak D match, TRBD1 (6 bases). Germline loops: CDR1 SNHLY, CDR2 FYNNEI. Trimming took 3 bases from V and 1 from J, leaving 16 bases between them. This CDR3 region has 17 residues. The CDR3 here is CASSEDLAGVAKNIQYF. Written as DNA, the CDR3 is TGTGCCAGCAGTGAGGATTTGGCAGGGGTGGCCAAAAACATTCAGTACTTC.

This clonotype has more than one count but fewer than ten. The CDR3 sequence: CASSSGRGVETQYF. CDR3 in DNA: TGTGCCAGCAGTTCGGGTCGGGGGGTAGAGACCCAGTACTTC. V and J are TRBV28 and TRBJ2-5, with TRBD2 matching over 7 bases. The CDR3 contains 14 residues. Losses at the gene ends were 4 bases for V and 4 bases for J; bases not matched to a gene: 6. CDR1 and CDR2 from the germline V gene are MDHEN and SYDVKM.

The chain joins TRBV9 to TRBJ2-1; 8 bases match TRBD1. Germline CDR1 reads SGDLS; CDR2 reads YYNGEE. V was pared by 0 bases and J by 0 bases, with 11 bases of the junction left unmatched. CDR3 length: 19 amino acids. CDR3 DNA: TGTGCCAGCAGCGTAGGACAAAGGGGGACAGGACTCTCCTACAATGAGCAGTTCTTC. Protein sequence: CASSVGQRGTGLSYNEQFF.

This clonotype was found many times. As DNA, the CDR3 is TGCGCCAGCAGCTTTGAGGGTTTAAGCAATCAGCCCCAGCATTTT. Amino acids: CASSFEGLSNQPQHF. The V call is TRBV5-1, the J call TRBJ1-5; D is uncertain. CDR3 length equals 15 residues. The V end was cut by 2 bases, the J end by 1 base, with 10 bases between. The germline CDR1 and CDR2 sequences are SGHRS and YFSETQ.

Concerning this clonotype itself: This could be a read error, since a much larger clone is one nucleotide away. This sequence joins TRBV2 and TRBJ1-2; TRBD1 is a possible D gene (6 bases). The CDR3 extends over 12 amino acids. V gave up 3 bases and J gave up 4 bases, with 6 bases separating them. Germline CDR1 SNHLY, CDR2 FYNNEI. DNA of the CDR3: TGTGCCAGCAGTGAGGACAGCTATGGCTACACCTTC. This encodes CASSEDSYGYTF.

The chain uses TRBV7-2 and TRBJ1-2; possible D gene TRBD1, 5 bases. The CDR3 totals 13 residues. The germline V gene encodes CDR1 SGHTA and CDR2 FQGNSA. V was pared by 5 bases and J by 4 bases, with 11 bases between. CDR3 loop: CASSPRGFYGYTF. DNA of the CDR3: TGTGCCAGCAGCCCCCGGGGCTTCTATGGCTACACCTTC. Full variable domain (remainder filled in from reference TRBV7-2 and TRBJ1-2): GAGVSQSPSNKVTEKGKDVELRCDPISGHTALYWYRQSLGQGLEFLIYFQGNSAPDKSGLPSDRFSAERTGGSVSTLTIQRTQQEDSAVYLCASSPRGFYGYTFGSGTRLTVV.

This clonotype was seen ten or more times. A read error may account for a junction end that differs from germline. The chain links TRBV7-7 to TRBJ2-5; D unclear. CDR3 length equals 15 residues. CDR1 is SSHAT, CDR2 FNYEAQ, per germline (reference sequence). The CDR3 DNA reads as TGTGCTAGCAGCTTAGACGGTCAGGTCGGAGAGACCCAGTACTTC. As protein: CASSLDGQVGETQYF.